The text below deals with one T cell receptor beta chain. As yet, its antigen is unknown. Treatment: roughly nine-day PBMC culture with coronavirus spike peptide pools or control peptides (ViraFEST assay). This entry is derived from a study of vaccination and CD4 T cells after COVID-19. CDR1 is SGDLS and CDR2 is YYNGEE in the germline V gene. Trimming took 0 bases from V and 4 from J, leaving 11 bases between them. This CDR3 has 15 residues. Once obtained from cultured CD4+ T cells, the DNA was sequenced using the Oncomine TCR Beta short-read assay. TCRdb itself ran the PCR reads through MiXCR, one entry per CDR3 protein. Among more than 20,000 distinct CDR3 sequences, around 70% were seen once, and the ten largest hold more than 6.5%.

This sequence originates from a human donor who had recovered from COVID-19. The rearrangement links TRBV9 to TRBJ1-5; the D is unclear. The sequencing input was CD4+ T cells from blood, cultured in vitro. The CDR3 loop reads CASSVDGSLNQPQHF. CDR3 DNA: TGTGCCAGCAGCGTAGATGGGAGCTTAAATCAGCCCCAGCATTTT.